This TCR beta chain emerged from a study of T cell repertoires in cytomegalovirus infection. Study details: Public TCR beta signatures marked donors with CMV infection and the matching HLA.

Worth noting for this clonotype: Antigen unknown.

TCRdb re-derived calls from the reads in MiXCR, one entry per CDR3 protein. The table shows 60,000 to 80,000 distinct CDR3 sequences, with 20% to 25% occurring only once. Looked up from germline, CDR1 is WNHNN and CDR2 is SYGVQD (reference sequence). This CDR3 comprises 14 residues. Trimming left V 3 bases short and J 2 bases short, with 9 bases between. Sample: CD8+ T cells from cultured PBMCs, taken from culture after CMV antigen stimulation. V usage is TRBV10-1 and J usage is TRBJ2-3; a weak D match, TRBD1 (5 bases). The clonotype originates from a human donor in good health (CMV status not recorded). Some clones in this sample may be carry-over from other donors' samples. CDR3 nucleotides: TGCGCCAGCAGTGATCCCAGGGCCACAGATACGCAGTATTTT. Residues: CASSDPRATDTQYF.